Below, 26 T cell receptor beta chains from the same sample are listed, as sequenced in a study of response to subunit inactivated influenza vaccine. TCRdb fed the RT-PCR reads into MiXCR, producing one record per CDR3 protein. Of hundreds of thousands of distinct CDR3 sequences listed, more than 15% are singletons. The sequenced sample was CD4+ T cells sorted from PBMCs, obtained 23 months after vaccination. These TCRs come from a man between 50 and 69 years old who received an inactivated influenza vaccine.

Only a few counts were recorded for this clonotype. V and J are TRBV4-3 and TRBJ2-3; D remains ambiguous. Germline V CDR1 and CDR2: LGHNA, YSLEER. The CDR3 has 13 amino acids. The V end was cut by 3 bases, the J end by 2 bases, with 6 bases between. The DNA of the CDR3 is TGCGCCAGCAGCCACCCTCTCACAGATACGCAGTATTTT. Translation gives CASSHPLTDTQYF.

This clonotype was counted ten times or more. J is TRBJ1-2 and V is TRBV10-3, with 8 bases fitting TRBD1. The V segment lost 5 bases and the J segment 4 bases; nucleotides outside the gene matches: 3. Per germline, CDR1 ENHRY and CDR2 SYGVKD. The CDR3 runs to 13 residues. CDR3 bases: TGTGCCATCAGTACAGGGGGGGGCTATGGCTACACCTTC. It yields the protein CAISTGGGYGYTF.

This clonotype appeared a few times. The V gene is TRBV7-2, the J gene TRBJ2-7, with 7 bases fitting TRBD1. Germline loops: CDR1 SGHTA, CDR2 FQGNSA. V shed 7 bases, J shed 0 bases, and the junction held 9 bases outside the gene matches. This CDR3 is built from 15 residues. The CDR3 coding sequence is TGTGCCAGCACCCGATCGACAGGGAACTCCTACGAGCAGTACTTC. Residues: CASTRSTGNSYEQYF.

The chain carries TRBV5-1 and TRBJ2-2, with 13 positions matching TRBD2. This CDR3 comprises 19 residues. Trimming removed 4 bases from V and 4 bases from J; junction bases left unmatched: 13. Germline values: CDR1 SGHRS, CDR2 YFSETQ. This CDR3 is CASSTGLAGSKPPTGELFF. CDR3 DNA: TGCGCCAGCAGCACGGGACTAGCGGGGTCCAAGCCCCCCACCGGGGAGCTGTTTTTT.

The CDR3 loop is CASSGLLAEDTGELFF. CDR3 nucleotides: TGTGCCAGCAGCGGGCTACTAGCGGAGGATACCGGGGAGCTGTTTTTT. The chain combines TRBV12-3 or TRBV12-4 with TRBJ2-2, with TRBD2 matching over 8 bases. Losses at the gene ends were 6 bases for V and 5 bases for J; bases not matched to a gene: 11. The CDR3 sequence is 16 residues long.

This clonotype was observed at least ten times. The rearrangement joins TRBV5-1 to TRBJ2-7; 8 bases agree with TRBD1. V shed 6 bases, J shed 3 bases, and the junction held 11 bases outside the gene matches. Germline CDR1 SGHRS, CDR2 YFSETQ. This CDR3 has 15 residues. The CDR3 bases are TGCGCCAGCACCTGGGGGGCAGGGGGCAACTACGAGCAGTACTTC. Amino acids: CASTWGAGGNYEQYF.

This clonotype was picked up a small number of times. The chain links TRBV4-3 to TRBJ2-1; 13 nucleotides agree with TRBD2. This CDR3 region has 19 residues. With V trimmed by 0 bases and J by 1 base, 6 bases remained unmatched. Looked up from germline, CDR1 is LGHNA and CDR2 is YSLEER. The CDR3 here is CASSQELAGGFYSYNEQFF. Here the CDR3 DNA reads TGCGCCAGCAGCCAAGAACTAGCGGGGGGGTTCTATTCCTACAATGAGCAGTTCTTC.

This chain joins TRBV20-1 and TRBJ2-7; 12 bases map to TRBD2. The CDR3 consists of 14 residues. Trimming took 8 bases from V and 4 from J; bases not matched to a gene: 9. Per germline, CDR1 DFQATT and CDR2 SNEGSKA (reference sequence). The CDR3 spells CSTVTSGRMYEQYF. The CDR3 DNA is TGCAGTACCGTAACTAGCGGGAGGATGTACGAGCAGTACTTC.

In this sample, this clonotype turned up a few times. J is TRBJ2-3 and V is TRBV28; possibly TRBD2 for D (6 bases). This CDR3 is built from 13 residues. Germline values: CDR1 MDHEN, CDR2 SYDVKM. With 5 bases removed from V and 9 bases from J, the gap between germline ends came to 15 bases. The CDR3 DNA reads TGTGCCAGCAGTCCAGGGACTCCGGAGACGCAGTATTTT. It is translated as CASSPGTPETQYF.

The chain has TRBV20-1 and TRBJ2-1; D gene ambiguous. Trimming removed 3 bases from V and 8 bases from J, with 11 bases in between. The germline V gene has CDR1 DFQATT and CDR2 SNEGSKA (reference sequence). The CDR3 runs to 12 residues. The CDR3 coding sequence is TGCAGTGCTAGCAGGCAGAACCATGAGCAGTTCTTC. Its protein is CSASRQNHEQFF.

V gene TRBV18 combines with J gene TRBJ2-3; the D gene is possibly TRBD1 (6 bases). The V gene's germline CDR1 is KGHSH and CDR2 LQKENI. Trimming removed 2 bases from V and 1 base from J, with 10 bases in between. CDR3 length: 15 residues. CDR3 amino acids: CASSPNRVGTDTQYF. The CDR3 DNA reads TGTGCCAGCTCACCAAACAGGGTTGGCACAGATACGCAGTATTTT. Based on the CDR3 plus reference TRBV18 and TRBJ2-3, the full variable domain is NAGVMQNPRHLVRRRGQEARLRCSPMKGHSHVYWYRQLPEEGLKFMVYLQKENIIDESGMPKERFSAEFPKEGPSILRIQQVVRGDSAAYFCASSPNRVGTDTQYFGPGTRLTVL.

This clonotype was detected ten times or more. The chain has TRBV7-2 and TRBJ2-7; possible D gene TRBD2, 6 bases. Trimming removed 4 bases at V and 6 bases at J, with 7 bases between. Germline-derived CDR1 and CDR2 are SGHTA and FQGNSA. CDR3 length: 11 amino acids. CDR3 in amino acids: CASSWGGEQYF. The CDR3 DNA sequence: TGTGCCAGCAGCTGGGGAGGCGAGCAGTACTTC.

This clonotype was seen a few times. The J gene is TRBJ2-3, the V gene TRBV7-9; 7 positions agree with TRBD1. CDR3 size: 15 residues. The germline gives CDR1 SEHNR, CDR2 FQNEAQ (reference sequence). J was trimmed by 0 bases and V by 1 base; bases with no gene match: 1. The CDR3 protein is CASSLEQGSTDTQYF. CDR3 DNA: TGTGCCAGCAGCTTAGAACAGGGGAGCACAGATACGCAGTATTTT.

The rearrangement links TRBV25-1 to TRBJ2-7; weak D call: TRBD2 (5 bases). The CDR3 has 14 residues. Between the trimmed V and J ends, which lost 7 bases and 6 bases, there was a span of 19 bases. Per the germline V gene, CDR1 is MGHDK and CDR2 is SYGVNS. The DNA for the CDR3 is TGTGCCAGCACTTCTTCCGGGCCCCGGGGCGAGCAGTACTTC. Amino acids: CASTSSGPRGEQYF.

CDR3 DNA: TGTGCCATCAGTGAGGAGGGGGCGCGGGCTGAAGCTTTCTTT. Translated: CAISEEGARAEAFF. The chain has TRBV10-3 and TRBJ1-1; 7 bases line up with TRBD1. Germline V lookup: CDR1 ENHRY, CDR2 SYGVKD. The CDR3 contains 14 residues. The junction had 6 bases not matched to a gene; V was cut back by 2 bases and J by 6 bases.

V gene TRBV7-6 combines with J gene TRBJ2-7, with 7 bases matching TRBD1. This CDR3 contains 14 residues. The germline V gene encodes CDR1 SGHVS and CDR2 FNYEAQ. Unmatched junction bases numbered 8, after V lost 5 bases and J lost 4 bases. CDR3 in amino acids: CASSRGQVRYEQYF. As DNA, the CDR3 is TGTGCCAGCAGCCGCGGACAGGTTCGGTACGAGCAGTACTTC.

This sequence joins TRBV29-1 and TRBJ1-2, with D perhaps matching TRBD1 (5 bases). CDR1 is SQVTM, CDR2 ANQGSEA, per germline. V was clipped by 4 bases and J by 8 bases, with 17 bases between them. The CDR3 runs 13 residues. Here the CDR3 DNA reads TGCAGCGTTGCGGGACTATATACTAACGGCTACACCTTC. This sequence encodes CSVAGLYTNGYTF.

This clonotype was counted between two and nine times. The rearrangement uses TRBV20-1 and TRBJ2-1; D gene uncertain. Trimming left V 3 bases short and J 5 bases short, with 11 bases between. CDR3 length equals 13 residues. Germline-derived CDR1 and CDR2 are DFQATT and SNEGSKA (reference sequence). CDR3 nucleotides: TGCAGTGCTAGTCGTTCCTGGGACAATGAGCAGTTCTTC. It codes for CSASRSWDNEQFF.

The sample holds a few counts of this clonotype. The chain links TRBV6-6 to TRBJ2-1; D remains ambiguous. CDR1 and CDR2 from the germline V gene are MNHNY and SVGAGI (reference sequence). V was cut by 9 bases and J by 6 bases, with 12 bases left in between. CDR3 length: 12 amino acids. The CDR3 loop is CASQSVGNEQFF. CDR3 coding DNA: TGTGCCAGTCAGTCTGTTGGCAATGAGCAGTTCTTC.

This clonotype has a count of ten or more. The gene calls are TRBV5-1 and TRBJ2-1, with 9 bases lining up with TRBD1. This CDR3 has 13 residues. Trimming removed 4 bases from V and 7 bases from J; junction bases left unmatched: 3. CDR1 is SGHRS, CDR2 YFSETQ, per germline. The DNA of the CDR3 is TGCGCCAGCAGCGGACAGGGGACGAATGAGCAGTTCTTC. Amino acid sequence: CASSGQGTNEQFF. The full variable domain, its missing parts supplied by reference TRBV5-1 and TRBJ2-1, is KAGVTQTPRYLIKTRGQQVTLSCSPISGHRSVSWYQQTPGQGLQFLFEYFSETQRNKGNFPGRFSGRQFSNSRSEMNVSTLELGDSALYLCASSGQGTNEQFFGPGTRLTVL.

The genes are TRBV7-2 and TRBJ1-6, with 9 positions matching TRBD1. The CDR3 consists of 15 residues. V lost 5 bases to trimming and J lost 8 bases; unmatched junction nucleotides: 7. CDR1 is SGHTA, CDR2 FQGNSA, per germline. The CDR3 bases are TGTGCCAGCAGCCCAGCAGGACAGGGGTATTCACCCCTCCACTTT. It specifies CASSPAGQGYSPLHF. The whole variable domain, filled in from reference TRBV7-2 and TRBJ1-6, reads GAGVSQSPSNKVTEKGKDVELRCDPISGHTALYWYRQSLGQGLEFLIYFQGNSAPDKSGLPSDRFSAERTGGSVSTLTIQRTQQEDSAVYLCASSPAGQGYSPLHFGNGTRLTVT.

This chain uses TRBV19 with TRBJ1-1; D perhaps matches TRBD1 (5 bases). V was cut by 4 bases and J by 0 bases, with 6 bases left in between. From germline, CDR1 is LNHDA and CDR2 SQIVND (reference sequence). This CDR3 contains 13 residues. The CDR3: CASSTGVNTEAFF. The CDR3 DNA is TGTGCCAGTAGTACGGGGGTGAACACTGAAGCTTTCTTT.

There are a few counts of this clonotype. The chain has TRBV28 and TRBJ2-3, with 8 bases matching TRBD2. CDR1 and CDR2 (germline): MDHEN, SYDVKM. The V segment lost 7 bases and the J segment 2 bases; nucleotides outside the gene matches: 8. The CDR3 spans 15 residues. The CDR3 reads CASTLSGGNTDTQYF. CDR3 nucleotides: TGTGCCAGCACGCTGAGCGGGGGAAACACAGATACGCAGTATTTT.

The CDR3 sequence is CSVRPSGGYEQYF. The CDR3 DNA follows: TGCAGCGTCCGACCTTCCGGAGGGTACGAGCAGTACTTC. The chain is built from TRBV29-1 and TRBJ2-7, with D possibly matching TRBD2 (6 bases). Trimming removed 6 bases from V and 4 bases from J, with 16 bases in between. Germline V CDR1 and CDR2: SQVTM, ANQGSEA. The CDR3 is made up of 13 amino acids.

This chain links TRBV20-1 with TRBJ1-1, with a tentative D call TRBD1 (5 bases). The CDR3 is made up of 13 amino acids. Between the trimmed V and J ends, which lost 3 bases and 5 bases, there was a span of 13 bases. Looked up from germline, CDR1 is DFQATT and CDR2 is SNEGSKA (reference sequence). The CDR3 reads CSASNRGGTEAFF. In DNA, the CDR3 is TGCAGTGCTAGCAATAGGGGTGGGACTGAAGCTTTCTTT.

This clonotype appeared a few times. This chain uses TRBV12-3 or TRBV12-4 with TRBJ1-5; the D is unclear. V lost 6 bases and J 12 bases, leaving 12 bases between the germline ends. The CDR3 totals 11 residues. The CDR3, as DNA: TGTGCCAGCAGCCAATCTCCGTTCCAGCATTTT. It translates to CASSQSPFQHF.